This T cell receptor beta chain stems from a study of cytomegalovirus exposure and HLA in healthy donors (dated by TCRdb to the late 2010s). In the study overall: According to an earlier analysis of 550 to 750 of the donors, about 179 million T cells yielded roughly 110 million unique TCR beta sequences and about 300 Gb of sequence data. A later analysis re-analyzed previously published TCR beta repertoires from 650 to 800 donors and added high-resolution HLA genotyping to study TCR occurrence patterns. The study combined high-throughput TCR immunosequencing, statistical association of individual TCRs with disease status, and machine learning to predict cytomegalovirus infection status. Among the roughly 380 genotyped donors, around 81% belonged to the genetic ancestry cluster associated with self-reported Caucasian donors. Among some 400 genotyped donors of the cohort, an average of approximately 220,000 unique TCR beta nucleotide sequences was sequenced per donor, of which about 19% were non-productive. The number of typed donors differed by locus: about 620-640 for A, B, C, DRB1 and DQB1; approximately 540 for DQA1; about 600 for DPA1; and approximately 450 for DPB1. The study was designed to test whether signatures of past pathogen exposure could be identified by cataloging public T cell receptors. Every discovery cohort repertoire had been produced on one sequencing platform. A later genetic analysis took genome-wide SNP genotypes for 398 of the 666 donors and used that subset as a discovery cohort. To decide whether each TCR beta V gene segment behaved as functional or pseudogenic, an earlier analysis of approximately 600 of the donors relied on high-throughput TCR beta sequencing. About five DR-DQ haplotypes were treated as single units for association and clustering because of strong linkage in the cohort. Besides the first cohort of around 670 subjects, a separate validation cohort made up of 120 different subjects was used. Roughly 300 gigabases of sequencing data and around 90 million unique TCR sequences made up an early release that covered around 640 HLA-typed donors. In the later analysis, no new phenotypic data were used to find candidate immune exposures; instead, reliance was placed on TCR beta sequences and their occurrence across donors. Alongside the repertoire data, information on donor age, sex, ethnicity and CMV serostatus was compiled. The T cell repertoires of 700 or so subjects were profiled by immunosequencing and related to cytomegalovirus serostatus. HLA typing included class I and class II loci at four-digit resolution. Findings and caveats that apply to the study as a whole: In a later analysis, most CMV-associated TCR beta chains were found to appear HLA-restricted, with HLA associations seemingly driven largely by CMV exposure. In an earlier analysis of around 600 of the donors, most TCR beta V segments appeared in productive rearrangements about 87% or about 30% of the time, broadly matching IMGT annotations. Immune exposure information for the cohort was limited to CMV serostatus. The authors suggested that the approach could potentially be generalized to other disease states and immunological phenotypes. The 87-base-pair reads could not distinguish some IMGT-functional V segments, including TRBV6-2 and TRBV6-3, so those segments were excluded. Linkage disequilibrium might explain the correlated functional status among segregating V segments, but an unknown experimental factor could not be excluded. In vitro tests confirmed that a few of the cytomegalovirus-associated TCR beta chains recognize cytomegalovirus antigens. A later analysis found that TCR association rates varied across HLA loci, with DRB1 alleles showing the most associated TCRs and HLA-C alleles the fewest. A later genetic analysis associated a missense DCLRE1C variant with V-gene and J-gene trimming of TCR beta chains, and an independent cohort replicated the association. Cytomegalovirus status was reported to be diagnosed by the classifier with high specificity and sensitivity in both the original and validation cohorts. A group of highly shared sequence variants was considered likely to be a technical artifact of the sequencing pipeline. In a later analysis, HLA-associated TCR beta chains were found to be more clonally expanded and to have lower generation probabilities than equally common non-associated chains. Most TCR sequences were seen in very few donors, while some public TCRs were found in many individuals. According to a later analysis, parvovirus B19, influenza, CMV and Epstein-Barr virus appeared linked to several top co-occurrence clusters. Roughly 17 rarely observed V segments, including chromosome 9 orphons, were excluded from the earlier analysis of a few hundred of the donors because counts were too low. In this cohort, only TCR beta chains were sequenced, and detectable features were limited by the absence of alpha or paired-chain data. The study gave a list of roughly 150 TCR beta chains associated with cytomegalovirus. A further reported finding was that TCR beta sequences accurately predicted the HLA-A and HLA-B alleles for most subjects in the first cohort. Because HLA typing was unavailable for some donors at each locus, only the typed subset was used in association tests. Strong co-occurrence of HLA alleles, especially DR and DQ, made assigning TCR associations to individual alleles difficult. According to a later genetic analysis, donors in an Asian-associated ancestry cluster had fewer N-insertions in productive TCRs than the approximately 610-donor mean. A later analysis associated 17,000 or so TCR beta sequences with specific HLA alleles at a false discovery rate of 0.05. Presence/absence analyses assumed roughly uniform sequencing depth across donors, an assumption that may not hold.

This clone was detected only once. Its cognate antigen has yet to be identified. Qualities for individual bases were not recorded, and no much larger clone is one base off. In total, roughly 710 healthy bone marrow donors made up the cohort. At the time of sampling, all cohort members were nominally healthy, though unrecorded immune exposures were likely present. The donor was CMV seronegative and belonged to the group of under 400 seronegative cohort members. A peripheral blood sample was collected from each donor, and TCR beta sequencing was performed on peripheral blood mononuclear cells. The Qiagen DNeasy Blood Extraction Kit was used to extract genomic DNA from the blood cell samples. V has 4 bases trimmed and J has 3 bases trimmed; junction bases matching no gene number 2. The CDR3 starts with the cysteine, ends with the phenylalanine, and has 14 residues. This entry keeps only the CDR3 DNA: 42 bases, framed from base 1. CDR1 and CDR2, looked up from the germline V gene, are SGHRS and YFSETQ.

The library relied on the immunoSEQ multiplex PCR assay. For the multiplex PCR, a mixture combining 60 forward primers for TCR Vbeta segments and 13 reverse primers for TCR Jbeta segments was used. The CDR3 region of rearranged TCR beta genes was amplified from genomic DNA with a multiplex PCR assay. Amplified TCR beta libraries were sequenced as 87-base-pair reads on the Illumina HiSeq System. In the original analysis: Across the roughly 600 repertoires, a later analysis counted tens of millions of unique TCR beta chains, around 11 million of which were shared by at least two donors. To remove PCR and sequencing errors, raw reads were error-corrected and collapsed into unique sequences using a nearest-neighbor algorithm that merged closely related sequences. Alignment of CDR3 sequences to IMGT reference sequences was used to assign V, D and J gene segments. For a sequence to be retained, at least a six-nucleotide match to both a V gene segment and a J gene segment was required. A rearrangement was called productive if the CDR3 had no stop codons and remained in frame with V and J, and every other rearrangement was called non-productive. CDR3 was defined by IMGT convention, running from the second conserved V-encoded cysteine to the conserved J-encoded phenylalanine. In an earlier analysis of around 600 of the donors, sequences lacking an unambiguous match to a single V gene segment were excluded. An earlier analysis of fewer than 750 of the donors classified V segments as functional when productive rearrangements were above 56.7% and as segregating when the standard deviation between donors was above 5%. A statistical classification framework was built for diagnosing cytomegalovirus status from the catalog of TCR beta chain sequences. In a later analysis, TCR nucleotide sequences were compared against IMGT/GENE-DB human TR gene sequences so that V and J genes could be assigned. Using the TCRdist pipeline, a later analysis assigned CDR3 sequences along with most-parsimonious VDJ recombination scenarios. In a later analysis, every TCR beta chain was defined by the combination of its CDR3 amino acid sequence and its V-gene family, and reads without a unique V-gene family were dropped. To address suspected cross-contamination and a sequencing artifact, a later analysis removed some 620 highly shared, low-generation-probability nucleotide sequences. In a later analysis, a clonal expansion index for each public chain was calculated from normalized within-repertoire ranks of inferred template counts. A later analysis computed generation probabilities with a VDJ recombination model fitted to out-of-frame rearrangements, and checked the results against IGoR. In a later analysis, TCR-TCR, TCR-HLA and TCR-CMV co-occurrence was scored with hypergeometric tests, and a repertoire-size bias correction was applied to TCR pairs. To estimate false discovery rates, a later analysis permuted the HLA or CMV assignments 20 times. A later analysis grouped co-occurring TCRs with DBSCAN, adding TCRdist sequence similarity when clustering within HLA-allele-positive subsets. Repertoires with fewer than 30,000 or more than 120,000 public chains, plus five repertoires with anomalous nucleotide sharing, were excluded from co-occurrence clustering. In TCRdb, the immuneACCESS table is reduced to in-frame sequences with V and J assigned. These tables do not hold every clone; where another copy was compared, an unresolved V gene accounts for under half, and the others remain unexplained. The D gene and trimming were derived from the DNA, and the V and J assignments and clone size from that table. This sample lists approximately 150,000 clones; 82% were detected once. The ten largest clones capture around 2.4% of the sample.

The rearrangement joined TRBV5-1 to TRBJ2-5, and TRBD2 aligns with 11 junction nucleotides. This receptor was taken from a male donor in good health and CMV-seronegative. Material for sequencing was PBMCs. The CDR3 sequence is CASSAGLAEETQYF. The nucleotide sequence reads TGCGCCAGCAGCGCGGGACTAGCGGAAGAGACCCAGTACTTC.